The present entry profiles one T cell receptor (beta chain) with its context. Its antigen is not yet known. Per-base qualities were not stored, and no clone one base away is much larger. This specimen includes other DNA sequences encoding the same CDR3. This entry belongs to a study of cytomegalovirus exposure and HLA in healthy donors (dated by TCRdb to between 2016 and 2019). General notes on the study: An earlier analysis of some 600 of the donors reported under 300 Gb of sequence data and around 100 million unique TCR beta sequences obtained from about 180 million T cells. To study patterns of TCR occurrence, a later analysis re-analyzed previously published TCR beta repertoires from hundreds of donors and added high-resolution HLA genotyping. Among 300 to 450 genotyped donors of the cohort, an average of around 240,000 unique TCR beta nucleotide sequences were sequenced per donor, around 18% of them non-productive. Typing coverage differed by locus: A, B, C, DRB1 and DQB1 were typed in about 629-640 donors, DQA1 in roughly 510, DPA1 in over 600, and DPB1 in just under 490. In the later analysis, no new phenotypic data were used to find candidate immune exposures; instead, reliance was placed on TCR beta sequences and their occurrence across donors. The study aimed to test whether signatures of past pathogen exposure could be identified by cataloging public T cell receptors. Of the 300 to 450 genotyped donors, roughly 85% fell in the genetic ancestry cluster associated with self-reported Caucasian donors. The study used immunosequencing to profile the T cell repertoires of hundreds of subjects and linked those repertoires to cytomegalovirus serostatus. Donor age, sex, ethnicity and CMV serostatus were compiled together with the repertoire data. In addition to the first cohort of approximately 670 subjects, a separate validation cohort of about 120 different subjects was used. To predict cytomegalovirus infection status, the study brought together high-throughput TCR immunosequencing, statistical association of individual TCRs with disease status, and machine learning. All discovery cohort repertoires had been generated on a single sequencing platform. Five DR-DQ haplotypes were handled as single units for association and clustering, since linkage in the cohort was strong. HLA typing included class I and class II loci at four-digit resolution. A later genetic analysis used genome-wide SNP genotypes for about 55% of the 666 donors, treating that subset as a discovery cohort. In an earlier analysis of 500 to 650 of the donors, high-throughput TCR beta sequencing was used to judge whether each TCR beta V gene segment behaved as functional or pseudogenic. An early release that covered some 640 HLA-typed donors contained approximately 300 gigabases of sequencing data and around 85 million unique TCR sequences. The full study reports these points: Linkage disequilibrium might explain the correlated functional status among segregating V segments, but an unknown experimental factor could not be excluded. A further reported finding was that TCR beta sequences accurately predicted the HLA-A and HLA-B alleles for most subjects in the first cohort. At a false discovery rate of 0.05, a later analysis linked about 16,000 TCR beta sequences to specific HLA alleles. According to the authors, the approach could potentially be generalized to other disease states and immunological phenotypes. When HLA alleles, especially DR and DQ, strongly co-occurred, TCR associations were difficult to assign to individual alleles. Because counts were too low, around 17 rarely observed V segments, including chromosome 9 orphons, were left out of the earlier analysis of 587 of the donors. Most TCR sequences were seen in very few donors, while some public TCRs were found in many individuals. An earlier analysis of 587 of the donors showed that most TCR beta V segments appeared in productive rearrangements either about 87% or about 30% of the time, which broadly matched IMGT annotations. Several of the top co-occurrence clusters appeared to be linked to parvovirus B19, influenza, CMV and Epstein-Barr virus, according to a later analysis. Cytomegalovirus status was reported to be diagnosed by the classifier with high specificity and sensitivity in both the original and validation cohorts. Roughly uniform sequencing depth across donors was assumed in presence/absence analyses, although this assumption may not hold. Because HLA typing was missing for some donors at each locus, association tests included only the typed subset. In a later genetic analysis, fewer N-insertions in productive TCRs were reported among donors in an Asian-associated ancestry cluster than the 666-donor mean. The only immune exposure information available for the cohort was CMV serostatus. A group of highly shared sequence variants was considered likely to be a technical artifact of the sequencing pipeline. V-gene and J-gene trimming of TCR beta chains was associated with a missense DCLRE1C variant in a later genetic analysis, and the association was replicated in an independent cohort. In a later analysis, the rate of TCR association differed among HLA loci, with DRB1 alleles having the most associated TCRs and HLA-C alleles having the fewest. Because the 87-base-pair reads could not distinguish some IMGT-functional V segments, including TRBV6-2 and TRBV6-3, those segments were excluded. A later analysis found that HLA-associated TCR beta chains were more clonally expanded and had lower generation probabilities than equally common non-associated chains. In a later analysis, most CMV-associated TCR beta chains were found to appear HLA-restricted, with HLA associations seemingly driven largely by CMV exposure. Only TCR beta chains were sequenced in this cohort, and the absence of alpha or paired-chain data limited detectable features. In vitro tests confirmed that a few of the cytomegalovirus-associated TCR beta chains recognize cytomegalovirus antigens. A total of fewer than 200 TCR beta chains were listed by the study as associated with cytomegalovirus.

In total, 666 healthy bone marrow donors made up the cohort. At the time of sampling, all cohort members were nominally healthy, though unrecorded immune exposures were likely present. The donor was CMV seronegative and belonged to the group of 352 seronegative cohort members. Each donor provided a peripheral blood sample, and peripheral blood mononuclear cells were used for TCR beta sequencing. The Qiagen DNeasy Blood Extraction Kit was used to extract genomic DNA from the blood cell samples. Unmatched junction bases come to 13, with V trimmed by 6 bases and J by 13 bases. The germline V gene gives CDR1 as SNHLY and CDR2 as FYNNEI. Including cysteine and phenylalanine, the CDR3 has 15 amino acids. The entry retains the CDR3 DNA only, 45 bases that are in frame from base 1. The method was the immunoSEQ multiplex PCR assay. For the multiplex PCR, a mixture combining 60 forward primers for TCR Vbeta segments and 13 reverse primers for TCR Jbeta segments was used. A multiplex PCR assay on genomic DNA amplified the CDR3 region of rearranged TCR beta genes. The Illumina HiSeq System was used to sequence the amplified TCR beta libraries as 87-base-pair reads. Per the original workflow: Across the 500 to 850 repertoires, a later analysis counted approximately 75 million unique TCR beta chains, roughly 11 million of which were shared by at least two donors. A nearest-neighbor algorithm error-corrected the raw reads and collapsed the reads into unique sequences, merging closely related sequences to remove PCR and sequencing errors. Alignment of CDR3 sequences to IMGT reference sequences was used to assign V, D and J gene segments. For a sequence to be retained, a match of at least six nucleotides was required to both a V gene segment and a J gene segment. Rearrangements were classified as productive when the CDR3 lacked stop codons and remained in frame with V and J, and all other rearrangements were classified as non-productive. Following IMGT convention, CDR3 was defined as the stretch from the second conserved V-encoded cysteine to the conserved J-encoded phenylalanine. The earlier analysis of 587 of the donors excluded sequences that lacked an unambiguous match to a single V gene segment. In an earlier analysis of a few hundred of the donors, a V segment was called functional when productive rearrangements were above 56.7%, and segregating when the standard deviation between donors exceeded 5%. A statistical classification framework was built to diagnose cytomegalovirus status from the catalog of TCR beta chain sequences. In a later analysis, V and J genes were assigned by comparing TCR nucleotide sequences against IMGT/GENE-DB human TR gene sequences. Using the TCRdist pipeline, a later analysis assigned CDR3 sequences along with most-parsimonious VDJ recombination scenarios. In a later analysis, each TCR beta chain was defined by its CDR3 amino acid sequence together with its V-gene family, and reads lacking a unique V-gene family were excluded. As a way to deal with suspected cross-contamination and a sequencing artifact, a later analysis dropped over 550 nucleotide sequences that were highly shared and had low generation probability. In a later analysis, a clonal expansion index for each public chain was calculated from normalized within-repertoire ranks of inferred template counts. In a later analysis, generation probabilities were computed with a VDJ recombination model fitted to out-of-frame rearrangements, and the resulting probabilities were checked against IGoR. In a later analysis, TCR-TCR, TCR-HLA and TCR-CMV co-occurrence was scored with hypergeometric tests, and a repertoire-size bias correction was applied to TCR pairs. A later analysis estimated false discovery rates by permuting HLA or CMV assignments 20 times. In a later analysis, co-occurring TCRs were grouped with DBSCAN, and TCRdist sequence similarity was added when clustering was performed within HLA-allele-positive subsets. Co-occurrence clustering excluded repertoires with fewer than 30,000 or more than 120,000 public chains, plus five with anomalous nucleotide sharing. TCRdb provides this immuneACCESS table in a form limited to in-frame rearrangements. Some clones are lacking; in checked studies, under half of them reflect an unresolved V gene, and why the rest are absent is not known. That table furnishes V, J and clone size, whereas the DNA furnished D and trimming. In this sample the table shows more than 250,000 clones, roughly 89% of which occur a single time. The ten largest clonotypes hold roughly 2.1% of the sample.

The TCR was taken from a young woman in good health and CMV-seronegative. The chain joins TRBV2 to TRBJ1-6; a stretch of 9 junction bases matches TRBD1. The material sequenced was PBMCs. Here is the DNA: TGTGCCAGCAGGCTGGCGGGACAGGGTTACTCCCCCCTCCACTTT. The translation is CASRLAGQGYSPLHF.